This T cell receptor beta chain derives from a study of blood T cell repertoires in COVID-19. Study in general: Samples representing acute and convalescent COVID-19 were sourced from the United States, Italy and Spain. T cells, B-cell-depleted T cells, or PBMCs supplied cDNA or gDNA.

The germline CDR1 and CDR2 sequences are MGHDK and SYGVNS. Trimming took 6 bases from V and 11 from J; bases not matched to a gene: 10. The CDR3 has 13 amino acids. Original data processing: Scientists estimated how many nucleated cells there were by amplifying reference gene primers. The data were produced by immunoSEQ multiplex PCR, yet TCRdb's version contains in-frame clones alone and is incomplete. V and J calls and clone size come straight from that table; D and trimming were deduced from the DNA. The sample holds under 80,000 clones, about 90% seen once. The gene calls are TRBV25-1 and TRBJ1-1; 9 nucleotides line up with TRBD1. Sample: peripheral blood. This TCR was recovered from an older man in a cohort sampled during active COVID-19. CDR3 protein: CASSQGQGMRAFF. CDR3 in DNA: TGTGCCAGCAGCCAAGGACAGGGGATGCGGGCTTTCTTT.